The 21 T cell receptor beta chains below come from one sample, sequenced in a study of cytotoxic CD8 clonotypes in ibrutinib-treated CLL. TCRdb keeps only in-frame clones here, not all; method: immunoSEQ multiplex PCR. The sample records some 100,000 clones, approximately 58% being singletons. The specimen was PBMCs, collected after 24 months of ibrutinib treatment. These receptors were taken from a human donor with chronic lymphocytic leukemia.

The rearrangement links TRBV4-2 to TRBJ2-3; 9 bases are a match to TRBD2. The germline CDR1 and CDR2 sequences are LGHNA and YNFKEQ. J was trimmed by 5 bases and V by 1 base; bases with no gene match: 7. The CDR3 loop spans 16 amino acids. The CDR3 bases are TGTGCCAGCAGCCAAGCCCCCAGCGGGGGGAAAGATACGCAGTATTTT. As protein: CASSQAPSGGKDTQYF.

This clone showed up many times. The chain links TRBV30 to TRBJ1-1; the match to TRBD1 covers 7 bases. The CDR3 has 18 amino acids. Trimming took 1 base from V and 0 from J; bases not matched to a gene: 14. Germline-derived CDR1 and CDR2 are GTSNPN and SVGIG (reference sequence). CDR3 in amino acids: CAWSGGEGAKGMNTEAFF. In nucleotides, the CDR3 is TGTGCCTGGAGTGGTGGAGAGGGGGCGAAGGGCATGAACACTGAAGCTTTCTTT.

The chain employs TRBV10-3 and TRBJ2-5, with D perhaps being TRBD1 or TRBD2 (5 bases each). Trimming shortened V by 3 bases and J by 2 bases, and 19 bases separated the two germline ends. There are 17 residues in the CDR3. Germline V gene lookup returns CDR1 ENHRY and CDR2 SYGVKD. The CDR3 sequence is CAISDSKASTGQETQYF. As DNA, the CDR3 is TGTGCCATCAGTGACTCAAAGGCTAGCACAGGTCAAGAGACCCAGTACTTC.

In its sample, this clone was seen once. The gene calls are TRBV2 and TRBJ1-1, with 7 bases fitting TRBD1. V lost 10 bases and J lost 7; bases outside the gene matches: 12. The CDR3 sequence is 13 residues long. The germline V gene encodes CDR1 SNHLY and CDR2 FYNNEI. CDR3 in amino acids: CATSPQGRIEAFF. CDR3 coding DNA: TGTGCCACCTCCCCACAGGGGAGAATTGAAGCTTTCTTT.

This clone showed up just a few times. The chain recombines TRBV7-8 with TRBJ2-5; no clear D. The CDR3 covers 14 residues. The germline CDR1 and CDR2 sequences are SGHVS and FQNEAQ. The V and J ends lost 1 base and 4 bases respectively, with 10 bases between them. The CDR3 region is CASSLGAVRETQYF. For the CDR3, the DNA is TGTGCCAGCAGCTTAGGGGCCGTTAGAGAGACCCAGTACTTC. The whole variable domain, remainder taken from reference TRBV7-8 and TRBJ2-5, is GAGVSQSPRYKVAKRGQDVALRCDPISGHVSLFWYQQALGQGPEFLTYFQNEAQLDKSGLPSDRFFAERPEGSVSTLKIQRTQQEDSAVYLCASSLGAVRETQYFGPGTRLLVL.

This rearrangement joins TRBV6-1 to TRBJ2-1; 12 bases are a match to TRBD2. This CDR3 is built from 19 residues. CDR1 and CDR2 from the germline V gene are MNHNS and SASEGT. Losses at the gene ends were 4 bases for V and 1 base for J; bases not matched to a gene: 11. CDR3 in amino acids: CASSGLLAGGSLSYNEQFF. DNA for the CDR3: TGTGCCAGCAGTGGATTACTAGCGGGGGGCTCCTTGTCCTACAATGAGCAGTTCTTC.

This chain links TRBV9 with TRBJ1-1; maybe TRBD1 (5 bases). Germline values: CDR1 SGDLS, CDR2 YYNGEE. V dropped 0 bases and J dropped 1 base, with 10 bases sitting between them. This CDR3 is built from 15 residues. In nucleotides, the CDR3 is TGTGCCAGCAGCGTAGCTAGTGGGGGGAACACTGAAGCTTTCTTT. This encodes CASSVASGGNTEAFF.

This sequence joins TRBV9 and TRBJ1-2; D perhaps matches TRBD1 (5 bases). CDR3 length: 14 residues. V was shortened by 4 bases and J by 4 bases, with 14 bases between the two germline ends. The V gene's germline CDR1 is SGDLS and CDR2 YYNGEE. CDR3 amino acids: CASSSQAPGYGYTF. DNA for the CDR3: TGTGCCAGCAGCTCACAGGCCCCCGGCTATGGCTACACCTTC. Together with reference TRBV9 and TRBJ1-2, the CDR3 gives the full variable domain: DSGVTQTPKHLITATGQRVTLRCSPRSGDLSVYWYQQSLDQGLQFLIQYYNGEERAKGNILERFSAQQFPDLHSELNLSSLELGDSALYFCASSSQAPGYGYTFGSGTRLTVV.

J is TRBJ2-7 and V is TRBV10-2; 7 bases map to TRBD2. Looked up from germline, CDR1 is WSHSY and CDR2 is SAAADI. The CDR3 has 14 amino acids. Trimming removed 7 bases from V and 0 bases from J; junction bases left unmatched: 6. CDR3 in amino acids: CASTQAGSSYEQYF. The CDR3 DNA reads TGCGCCAGCACTCAAGCGGGGAGCTCCTACGAGCAGTACTTC.

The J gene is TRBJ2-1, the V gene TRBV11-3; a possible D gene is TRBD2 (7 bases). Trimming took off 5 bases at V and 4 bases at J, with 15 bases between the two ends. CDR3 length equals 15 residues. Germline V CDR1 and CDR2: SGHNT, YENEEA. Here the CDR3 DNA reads TGTGCCAGCAGCCCCGAGGGGGGGCCTTACAATGAGCAGTTCTTC. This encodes CASSPEGGPYNEQFF.

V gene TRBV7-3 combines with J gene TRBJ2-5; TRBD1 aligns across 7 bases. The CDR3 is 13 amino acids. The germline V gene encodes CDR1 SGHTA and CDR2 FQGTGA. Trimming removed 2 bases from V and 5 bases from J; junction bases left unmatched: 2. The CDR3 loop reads CASSLGTAETQYF. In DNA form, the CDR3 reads TGTGCCAGCAGCTTAGGGACAGCGGAGACCCAGTACTTC. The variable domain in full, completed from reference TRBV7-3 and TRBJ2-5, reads GAGVSQTPSNKVTEKGKYVELRCDPISGHTALYWYRQSLGQGPEFLIYFQGTGAADDSGLPNDRFFAVRPEGSVSTLKIQRTERGDSAVYLCASSLGTAETQYFGPGTRLLVL.

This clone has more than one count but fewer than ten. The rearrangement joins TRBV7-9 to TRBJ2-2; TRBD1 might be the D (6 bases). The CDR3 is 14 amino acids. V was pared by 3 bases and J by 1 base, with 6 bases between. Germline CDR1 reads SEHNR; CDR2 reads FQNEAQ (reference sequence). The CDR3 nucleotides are TGTGCCAGCAGCTTGGGACAGAACACCGGGGAGCTGTTTTTT. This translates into CASSLGQNTGELFF.

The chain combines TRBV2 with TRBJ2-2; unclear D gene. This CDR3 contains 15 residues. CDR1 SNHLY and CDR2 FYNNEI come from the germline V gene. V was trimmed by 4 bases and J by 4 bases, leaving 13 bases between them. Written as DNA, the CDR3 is TGTGCCAGCAGTGGGGTGTCAGTGAGCACCGGGGAGCTGTTTTTT. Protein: CASSGVSVSTGELFF.

CDR3 in DNA: TGTGCCAGCAGCCGGGGACACTCGAGCTCCTACGAGCAGTACTTC. It is translated as CASSRGHSSSYEQYF. The chain couples TRBV28 to TRBJ2-7, with D perhaps matching TRBD1 (6 bases). There are 15 residues in the CDR3. Germline V CDR1 and CDR2: MDHEN, SYDVKM. V gave up 6 bases and J gave up 0 bases, with 15 bases separating them.

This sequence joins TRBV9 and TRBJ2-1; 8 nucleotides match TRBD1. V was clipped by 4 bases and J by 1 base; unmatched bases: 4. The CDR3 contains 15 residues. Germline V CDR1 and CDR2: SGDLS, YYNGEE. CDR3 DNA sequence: TGTGCCAGCAGCCCGCGGACAGGGTCCTACAATGAGCAGTTCTTC. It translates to CASSPRTGSYNEQFF.

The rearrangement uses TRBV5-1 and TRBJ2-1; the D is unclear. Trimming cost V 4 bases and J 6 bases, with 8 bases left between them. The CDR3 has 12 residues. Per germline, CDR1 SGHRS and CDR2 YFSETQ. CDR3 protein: CASSLSFNEQFF. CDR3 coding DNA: TGCGCCAGCAGCCTAAGCTTCAATGAGCAGTTCTTC.

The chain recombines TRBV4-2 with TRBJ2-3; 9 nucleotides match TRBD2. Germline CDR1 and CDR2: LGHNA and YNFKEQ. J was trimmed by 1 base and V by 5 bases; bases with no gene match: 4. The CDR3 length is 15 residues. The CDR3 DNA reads TGTGCCAGCAGCACCCCTAGCGGGGGCACAGATACGCAGTATTTT. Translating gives CASSTPSGGTDTQYF.

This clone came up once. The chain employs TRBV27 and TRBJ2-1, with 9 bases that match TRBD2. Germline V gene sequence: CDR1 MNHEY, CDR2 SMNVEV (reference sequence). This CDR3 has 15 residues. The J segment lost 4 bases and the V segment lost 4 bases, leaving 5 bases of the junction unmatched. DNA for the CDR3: TGTGCCAGCAGTTCACTAGCGGGCCGGTACAATGAGCAGTTCTTC. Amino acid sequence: CASSSLAGRYNEQFF.

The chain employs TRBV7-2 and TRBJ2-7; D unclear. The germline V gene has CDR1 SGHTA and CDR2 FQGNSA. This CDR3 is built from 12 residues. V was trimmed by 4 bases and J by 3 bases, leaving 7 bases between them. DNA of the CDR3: TGTGCCAGCAGCTGGGCGGACTACGAGCAGTACTTC. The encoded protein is CASSWADYEQYF.

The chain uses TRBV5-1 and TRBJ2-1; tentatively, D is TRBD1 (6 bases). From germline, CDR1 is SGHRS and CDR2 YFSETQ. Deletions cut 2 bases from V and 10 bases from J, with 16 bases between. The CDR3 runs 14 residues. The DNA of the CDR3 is TGCGCCAGCAGCTTCGACAGGCACATTGAGGAGCAGTTCTTC. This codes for CASSFDRHIEEQFF.

As DNA, the CDR3 is TGTGCCAGCAGCGTCCGGGAATCTGGAAACACCATATATTTT. It yields the protein CASSVRESGNTIYF. J is TRBJ1-3 and V is TRBV9; D remains unclear. Germline V gives CDR1 SGDLS, CDR2 YYNGEE. The CDR3 is 14 amino acids. With 2 bases removed from V and 1 base from J, the gap between germline ends came to 7 bases.